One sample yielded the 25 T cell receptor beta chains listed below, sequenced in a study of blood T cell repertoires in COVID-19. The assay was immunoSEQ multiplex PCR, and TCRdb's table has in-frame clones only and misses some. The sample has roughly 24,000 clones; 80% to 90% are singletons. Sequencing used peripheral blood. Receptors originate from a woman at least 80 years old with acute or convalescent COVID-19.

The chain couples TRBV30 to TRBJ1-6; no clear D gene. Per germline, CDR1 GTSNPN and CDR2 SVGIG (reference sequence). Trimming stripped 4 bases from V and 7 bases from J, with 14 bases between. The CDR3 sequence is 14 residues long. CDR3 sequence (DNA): TGTGCCTGGAACCCTGCCCGAGGAAATTCACCCCTCCACTTT. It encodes CAWNPARGNSPLHF. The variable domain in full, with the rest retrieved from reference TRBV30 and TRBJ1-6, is SQTIHQWPATLVQPVGSPLSLECTVEGTSNPNLYWYRQAAGRGLQLLFYSVGIGQISSEVPQNLSASRPQDRQFILSSKKLLLSDSGFYLCAWNPARGNSPLHFGNGTRLTVT.

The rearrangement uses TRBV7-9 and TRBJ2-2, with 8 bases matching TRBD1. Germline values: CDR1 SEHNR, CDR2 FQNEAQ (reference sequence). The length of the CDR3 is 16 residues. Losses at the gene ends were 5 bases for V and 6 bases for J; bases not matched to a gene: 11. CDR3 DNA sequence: TGTGCCAGCAGCCCACGTCCCGGGACAGGATCCGGGGAGCTGTTTTTT. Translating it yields CASSPRPGTGSGELFF.

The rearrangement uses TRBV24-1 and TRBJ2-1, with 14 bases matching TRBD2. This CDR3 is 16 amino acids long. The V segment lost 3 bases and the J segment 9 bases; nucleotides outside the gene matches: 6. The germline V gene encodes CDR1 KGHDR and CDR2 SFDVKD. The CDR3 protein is CATSDPGLAGGSEQFF. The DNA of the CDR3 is TGTGCCACCAGTGATCCCGGACTAGCGGGGGGCTCTGAGCAGTTCTTC.

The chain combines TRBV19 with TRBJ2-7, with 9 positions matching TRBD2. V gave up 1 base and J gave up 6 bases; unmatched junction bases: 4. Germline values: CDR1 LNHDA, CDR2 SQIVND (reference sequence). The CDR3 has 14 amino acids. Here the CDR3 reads CASSIGGRAGEQYF. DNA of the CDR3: TGTGCCAGTAGTATAGGCGGGAGGGCCGGCGAGCAGTACTTC.

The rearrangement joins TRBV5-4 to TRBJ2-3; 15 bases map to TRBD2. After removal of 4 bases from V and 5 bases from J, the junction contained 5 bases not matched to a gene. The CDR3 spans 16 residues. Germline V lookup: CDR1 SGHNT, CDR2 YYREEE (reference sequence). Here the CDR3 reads CASSPGLAGGEDTQYF. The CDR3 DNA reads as TGTGCCAGCAGCCCAGGACTAGCGGGGGGGGAAGATACGCAGTATTTT.

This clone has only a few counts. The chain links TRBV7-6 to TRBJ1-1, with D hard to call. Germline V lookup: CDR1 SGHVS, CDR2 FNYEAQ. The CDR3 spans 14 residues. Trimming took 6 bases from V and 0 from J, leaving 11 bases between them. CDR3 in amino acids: CASRASGMNTEAFF. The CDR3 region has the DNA TGTGCCAGCAGAGCTTCGGGGATGAACACTGAAGCTTTCTTT.

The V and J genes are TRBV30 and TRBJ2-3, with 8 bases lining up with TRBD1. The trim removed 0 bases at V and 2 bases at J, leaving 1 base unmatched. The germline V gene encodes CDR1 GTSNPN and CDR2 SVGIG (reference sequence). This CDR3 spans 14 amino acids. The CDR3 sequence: CAWSVTGDTDTQYF. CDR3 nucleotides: TGTGCCTGGAGTGTGACAGGGGACACAGATACGCAGTATTTT.

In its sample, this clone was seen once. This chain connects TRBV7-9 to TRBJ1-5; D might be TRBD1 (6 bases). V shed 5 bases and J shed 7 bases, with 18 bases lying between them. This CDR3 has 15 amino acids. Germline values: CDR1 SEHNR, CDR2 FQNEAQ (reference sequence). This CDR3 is CASSRDGTNAQPQHF. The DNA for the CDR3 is TGTGCCAGCAGCCGGGATGGGACAAATGCACAGCCCCAGCATTTT.

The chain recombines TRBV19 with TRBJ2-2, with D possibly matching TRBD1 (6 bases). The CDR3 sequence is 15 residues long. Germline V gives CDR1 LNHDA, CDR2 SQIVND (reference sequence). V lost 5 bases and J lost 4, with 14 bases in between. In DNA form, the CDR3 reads TGTGCCAGTAGTTTCACAGGGCTAGGCACCGGGGAGCTGTTTTTT. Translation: CASSFTGLGTGELFF.

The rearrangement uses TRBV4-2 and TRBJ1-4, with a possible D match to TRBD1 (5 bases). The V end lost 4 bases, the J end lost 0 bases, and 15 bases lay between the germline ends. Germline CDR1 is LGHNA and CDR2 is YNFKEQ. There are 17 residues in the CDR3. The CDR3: CASSRGREGSTNEKLFF. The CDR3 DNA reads TGTGCCAGCAGCCGGGGCAGGGAGGGGTCAACTAATGAAAAACTGTTTTTT.

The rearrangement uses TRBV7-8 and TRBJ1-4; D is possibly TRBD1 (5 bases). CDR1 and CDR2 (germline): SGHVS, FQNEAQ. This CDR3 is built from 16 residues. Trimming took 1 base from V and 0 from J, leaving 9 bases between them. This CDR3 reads CASSLGSGATNEKLFF. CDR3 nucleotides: TGTGCCAGCAGCTTAGGTTCGGGGGCAACTAATGAAAAACTGTTTTTT.

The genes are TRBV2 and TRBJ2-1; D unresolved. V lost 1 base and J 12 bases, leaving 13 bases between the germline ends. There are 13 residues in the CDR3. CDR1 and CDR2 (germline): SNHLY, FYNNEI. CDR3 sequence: CASSEEALKPQFF. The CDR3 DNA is TGTGCCAGCAGTGAAGAAGCCCTGAAGCCGCAGTTCTTC.

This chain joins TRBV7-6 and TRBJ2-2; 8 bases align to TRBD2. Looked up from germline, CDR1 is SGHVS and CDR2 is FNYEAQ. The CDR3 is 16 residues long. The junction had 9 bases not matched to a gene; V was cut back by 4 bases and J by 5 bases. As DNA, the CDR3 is TGTGCCAGCAGCTCAAACCCGGGACTAGATACCGGGGAGCTGTTTTTT. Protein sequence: CASSSNPGLDTGELFF.

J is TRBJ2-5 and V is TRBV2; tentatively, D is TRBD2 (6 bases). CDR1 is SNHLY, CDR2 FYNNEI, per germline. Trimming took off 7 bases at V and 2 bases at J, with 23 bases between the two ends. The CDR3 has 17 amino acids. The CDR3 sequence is CASMKARRGAGQETQYF. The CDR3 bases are TGTGCCAGCATGAAAGCTCGTCGAGGTGCGGGGCAAGAGACCCAGTACTTC. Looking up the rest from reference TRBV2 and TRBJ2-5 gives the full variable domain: EPEVTQTPSHQVTQMGQEVILRCVPISNHLYFYWYRQILGQKVEFLVSFYNNEISEKSEIFDDQFSVERPDGSNFTLKIRSTKLEDSAMYFCASMKARRGAGQETQYFGPGTRLLVL.

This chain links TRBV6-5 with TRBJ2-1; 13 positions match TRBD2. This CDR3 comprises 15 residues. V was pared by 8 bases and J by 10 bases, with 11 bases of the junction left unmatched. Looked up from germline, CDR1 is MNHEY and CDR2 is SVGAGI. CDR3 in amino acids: CASRLAGGLGVEQFF. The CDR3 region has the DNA TGTGCCAGCCGACTAGCGGGAGGTCTTGGGGTAGAGCAGTTCTTC.

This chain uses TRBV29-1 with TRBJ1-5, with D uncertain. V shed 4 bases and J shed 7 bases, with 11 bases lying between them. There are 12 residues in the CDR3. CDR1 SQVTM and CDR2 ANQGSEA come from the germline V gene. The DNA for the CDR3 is TGCAGCGTTGCTGAGGGATCGCAGCCCCAGCATTTT. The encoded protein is CSVAEGSQPQHF.

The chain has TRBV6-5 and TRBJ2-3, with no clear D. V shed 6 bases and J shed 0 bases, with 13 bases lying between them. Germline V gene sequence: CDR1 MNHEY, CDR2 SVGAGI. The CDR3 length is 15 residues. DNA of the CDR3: TGTGCCAGCAGATCACGGTTCCCTAGCACAGATACGCAGTATTTT. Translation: CASRSRFPSTDTQYF.

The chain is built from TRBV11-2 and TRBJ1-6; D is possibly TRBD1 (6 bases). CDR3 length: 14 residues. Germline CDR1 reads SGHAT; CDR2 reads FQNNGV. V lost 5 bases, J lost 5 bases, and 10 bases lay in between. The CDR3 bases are TGTGCCAGCAGCCCGTGGACAGATAATTCACCCCTCCACTTT. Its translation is CASSPWTDNSPLHF.

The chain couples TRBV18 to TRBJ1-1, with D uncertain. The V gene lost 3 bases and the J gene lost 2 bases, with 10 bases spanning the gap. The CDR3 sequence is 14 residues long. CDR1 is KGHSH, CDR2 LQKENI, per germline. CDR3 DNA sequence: TGTGCCAGCTCACCTGTATTGGGCAACACTGAAGCTTTCTTT. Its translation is CASSPVLGNTEAFF.

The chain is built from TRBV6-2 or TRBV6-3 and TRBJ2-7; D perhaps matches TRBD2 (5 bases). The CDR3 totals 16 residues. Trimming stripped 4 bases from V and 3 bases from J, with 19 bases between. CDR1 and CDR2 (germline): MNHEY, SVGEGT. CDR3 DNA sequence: TGTGCCAGCAGTTTTACCTCTTCTAGCACCGACTACGAGCAGTACTTC. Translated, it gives CASSFTSSSTDYEQYF.

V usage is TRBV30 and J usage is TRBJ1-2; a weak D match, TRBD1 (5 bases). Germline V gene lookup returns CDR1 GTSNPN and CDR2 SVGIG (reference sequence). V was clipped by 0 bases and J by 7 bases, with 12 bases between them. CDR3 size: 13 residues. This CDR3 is CAWSVARVGGYTF. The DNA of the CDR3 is TGTGCCTGGAGTGTAGCCAGGGTAGGTGGCTACACCTTC.

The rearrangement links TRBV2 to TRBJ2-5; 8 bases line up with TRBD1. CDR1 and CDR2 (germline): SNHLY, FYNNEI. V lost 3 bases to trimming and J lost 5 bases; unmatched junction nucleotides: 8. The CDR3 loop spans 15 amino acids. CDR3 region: CASSELTGARETQYF. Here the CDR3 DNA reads TGTGCCAGCAGTGAGCTGACAGGGGCCCGGGAGACCCAGTACTTC.

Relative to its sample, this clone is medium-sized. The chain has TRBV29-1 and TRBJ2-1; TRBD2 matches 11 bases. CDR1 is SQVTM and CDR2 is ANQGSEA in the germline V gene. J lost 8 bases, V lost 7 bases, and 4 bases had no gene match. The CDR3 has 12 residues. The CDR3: CSAGTSGHEQFF. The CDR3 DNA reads TGCAGCGCCGGGACTAGCGGCCATGAGCAGTTCTTC.

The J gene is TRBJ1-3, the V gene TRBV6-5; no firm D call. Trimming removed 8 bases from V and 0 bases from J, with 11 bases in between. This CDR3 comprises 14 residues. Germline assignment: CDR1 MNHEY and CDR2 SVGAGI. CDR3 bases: TGTGCCAGCGCCGAGGTTAGCTCTGGAAACACCATATATTTT. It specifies CASAEVSSGNTIYF.

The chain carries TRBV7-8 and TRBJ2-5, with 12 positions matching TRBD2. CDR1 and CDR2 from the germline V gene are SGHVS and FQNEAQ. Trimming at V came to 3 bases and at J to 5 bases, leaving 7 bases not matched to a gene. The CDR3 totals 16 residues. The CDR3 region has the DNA TGTGCCAGCAGCTTCGGCAGACTAGCGGGGGCCGAGACCCAGTACTTC. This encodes CASSFGRLAGAETQYF.